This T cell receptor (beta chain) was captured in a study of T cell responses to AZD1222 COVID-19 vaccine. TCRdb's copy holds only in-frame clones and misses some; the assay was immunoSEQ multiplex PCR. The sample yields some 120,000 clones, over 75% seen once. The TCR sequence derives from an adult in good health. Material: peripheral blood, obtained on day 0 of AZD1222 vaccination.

The CDR3 DNA sequence: TGTGCCAGCAGTTTACTACAGGGTACCACTGAAGCTTTCTTT. It codes for CASSLLQGTTEAFF. The V and J genes are TRBV28 and TRBJ1-1, with a possible D match to TRBD1 (6 bases). There are 14 residues in the CDR3. Trimming pared 2 bases from V and 4 bases from J, leaving 11 bases between. Germline loops: CDR1 MDHEN, CDR2 SYDVKM. Drawing the rest from reference TRBV28 and TRBJ1-1, the complete variable domain is DVKVTQSSRYLVKRTGEKVFLECVQDMDHENMFWYRQDPGLGLRLIYFSYDVKMKEKGDIPEGYSVSREKKERFSLILESASTNQTSMYLCASSLLQGTTEAFFGQGTRLTVV.